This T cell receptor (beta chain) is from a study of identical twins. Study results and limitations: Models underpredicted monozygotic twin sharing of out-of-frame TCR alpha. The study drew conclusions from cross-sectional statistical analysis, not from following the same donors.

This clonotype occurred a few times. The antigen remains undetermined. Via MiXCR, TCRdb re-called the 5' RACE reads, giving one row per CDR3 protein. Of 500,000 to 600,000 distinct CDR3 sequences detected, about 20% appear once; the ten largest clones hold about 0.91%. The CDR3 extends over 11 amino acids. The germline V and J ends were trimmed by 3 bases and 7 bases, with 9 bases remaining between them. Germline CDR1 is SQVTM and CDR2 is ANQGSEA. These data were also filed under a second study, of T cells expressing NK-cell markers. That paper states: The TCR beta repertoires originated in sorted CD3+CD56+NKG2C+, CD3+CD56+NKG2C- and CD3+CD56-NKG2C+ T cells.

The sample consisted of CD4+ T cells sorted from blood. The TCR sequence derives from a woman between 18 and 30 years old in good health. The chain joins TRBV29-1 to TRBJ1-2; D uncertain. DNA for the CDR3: TGCAGCGTTGAGAGGGAGGGTGGCTACACCTTC. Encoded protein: CSVEREGGYTF.